A selection of T cell receptor beta chains follows, all from one sample in a study of blood T cell repertoires in COVID-19. The protocol was immunoSEQ multiplex PCR, while the TCRdb copy is restricted to in-frame clones and leaves out a portion. The data show roughly 40,000 clones, with around 85% seen just once and 9% to 10% held by the top ten. Sequencing was done on a sample of peripheral blood. The receptor set was obtained from a human donor in a cohort sampled during active COVID-19. The CDR3 runs from the conserved cysteine through the conserved F or W. A D gene is named only where the DNA matches it firmly. Clone size is stated in some rows and not others, as once, few, many or a class when expanded.

cdr3_nt: TGTGCCAGCAGTGAACCCTCACTCACTGAAGCTTTCTTT
cdr3_aa: CASSEPSLTEAFF
v_call: TRBV6-1
clone_size: NA
j_call: TRBJ1-1
cdr3_length: 13
d_call: NA

cdr3_nt: TGTGCCAGCAGCTTAGGACAGCCACCTTACGAGCAGTACTTC
cdr3_aa: CASSLGQPPYEQYF
v_call: TRBV7-3
clone_size: NA
j_call: TRBJ2-7
cdr3_length: 14
d_call: NA

cdr3_nt: TGTGCCAGCAGCCCTCGGGGAGCAGGGGGTAATCGAAACCCGGGGGAGCTGTTTTTT
cdr3_aa: CASSPRGAGGNRNPGELFF
v_call: TRBV2
clone_size: NA
j_call: TRBJ2-2
cdr3_length: 19
d_call: TRBD1

cdr3_nt: TGTGCCAGCAGCTTGGGACTTTCGGGAGGCTACACCTTC
cdr3_aa: CASSLGLSGGYTF
v_call: TRBV7-9
clone_size: NA
j_call: TRBJ1-2
cdr3_length: 13
d_call: NA

cdr3_nt: TGCGCCAGCAGCTCGGAGGTTTGGCAAGAGACCCAGTACTTC
cdr3_aa: CASSSEVWQETQYF
v_call: TRBV5-1
clone_size: NA
j_call: TRBJ2-5
cdr3_length: 14
d_call: NA

cdr3_nt: TGTGCCAGCAGCTCGTTCAGGGTCTACGAGCAGTACTTC
cdr3_aa: CASSSFRVYEQYF
v_call: TRBV7-9
clone_size: NA
j_call: TRBJ2-7
cdr3_length: 13
d_call: NA

cdr3_nt: TGTGCCAGCAGCACGCCTCCCGGGACAGGGTGGCTATCTGAGCAGTTCTTC
cdr3_aa: CASSTPPGTGWLSEQFF
v_call: TRBV6-2/TRBV6-3
clone_size: NA
j_call: TRBJ2-1
cdr3_length: 17
d_call: TRBD1

cdr3_nt: TGCGCCAGCAGCCCCGAACTAGCATACAATGAGCAGTTCTTC
cdr3_aa: CASSPELAYNEQFF
v_call: TRBV4-3
clone_size: NA
j_call: TRBJ2-1
cdr3_length: 14
d_call: NA

cdr3_nt: TGTGCCAGCAGTGAAGACTACCCGGGTGGCATTCAGTACTTC
cdr3_aa: CASSEDYPGGIQYF
v_call: TRBV2
clone_size: NA
j_call: TRBJ2-4
cdr3_length: 14
d_call: NA

cdr3_nt: TGCAGCACCCTAGACAGGGGGAAAACTGAAGCTTTCTTT
cdr3_aa: CSTLDRGKTEAFF
v_call: TRBV29-1
clone_size: NA
j_call: TRBJ1-1
cdr3_length: 13
d_call: TRBD1

cdr3_nt: TGTGCCAGCAGTTTCGTGAACACTGAAGCTTTCTTT
cdr3_aa: CASSFVNTEAFF
v_call: TRBV12-3/TRBV12-4
clone_size: NA
j_call: TRBJ1-1
cdr3_length: 12
d_call: NA

cdr3_nt: TGTGCCAGTAGTATAGGGCCGGGTAGCGTTGAGCAGTTCTTC
cdr3_aa: CASSIGPGSVEQFF
v_call: TRBV19
clone_size: large
j_call: TRBJ2-1
cdr3_length: 14
d_call: NA

cdr3_nt: TGTGCCAGTAGTCCCGGGACTAGCTCCTACGAGCAGTACTTC
cdr3_aa: CASSPGTSSYEQYF
v_call: TRBV19
clone_size: NA
j_call: TRBJ2-7
cdr3_length: 14
d_call: TRBD2

cdr3_nt: TGCGCCAGCAGCCAAGATACGCGAAGTAGCAATCAGCCCCAGCATTTT
cdr3_aa: CASSQDTRSSNQPQHF
v_call: TRBV4-3
clone_size: NA
j_call: TRBJ1-5
cdr3_length: 16
d_call: NA

cdr3_nt: TGTGCCAGCAAAATAGAGACAGGGCTCACCGGGGAGCTGTTTTTT
cdr3_aa: CASKIETGLTGELFF
v_call: TRBV6-5
clone_size: NA
j_call: TRBJ2-2
cdr3_length: 15
d_call: TRBD1

cdr3_nt: TGTGCCAGCACCAGGGCCTGGGGCTACACCTTC
cdr3_aa: CASTRAWGYTF
v_call: TRBV11-2
clone_size: NA
j_call: TRBJ1-2
cdr3_length: 11
d_call: NA

cdr3_nt: TGTGCCAGCTCACCCGCCACAGGAAAGAACACCGGGGAGCTGTTTTTT
cdr3_aa: CASSPATGKNTGELFF
v_call: TRBV18
clone_size: NA
j_call: TRBJ2-2
cdr3_length: 16
d_call: NA

cdr3_nt: TGTGCCAGTAGCCTCAGGGAGGCATACAATGAGCAGTTCTTC
cdr3_aa: CASSLREAYNEQFF
v_call: TRBV19
clone_size: NA
j_call: TRBJ2-1
cdr3_length: 14
d_call: NA

cdr3_nt: TGTGCCGTCTATTCCGGGGATCAGCCCCAGCATTTT
cdr3_aa: CAVYSGDQPQHF
v_call: TRBV28
clone_size: NA
j_call: TRBJ1-5
cdr3_length: 12
d_call: NA

cdr3_nt: TGTGCCAGCAGCGTAGCAGGCGGGTCCTCTAATTCACCCCTCCACTTT
cdr3_aa: CASSVAGGSSNSPLHF
v_call: TRBV9
clone_size: NA
j_call: TRBJ1-6
cdr3_length: 16
d_call: NA

cdr3_nt: TGTGCCTCCGATGGGCCCGTCACCGGGGAGCTGTTTTTT
cdr3_aa: CASDGPVTGELFF
v_call: TRBV30
clone_size: NA
j_call: TRBJ2-2
cdr3_length: 13
d_call: NA

cdr3_nt: TGTGCCAGCTCACCGGGCCTAGAGGGCACTGAAGCTTTCTTT
cdr3_aa: CASSPGLEGTEAFF
v_call: TRBV18
clone_size: NA
j_call: TRBJ1-1
cdr3_length: 14
d_call: NA

cdr3_nt: TGTGCCAGTAGCCCCCGGACAGGGGGCTCGAATTCACCCCTCCACTTT
cdr3_aa: CASSPRTGGSNSPLHF
v_call: TRBV19
clone_size: NA
j_call: TRBJ1-6
cdr3_length: 16
d_call: TRBD1

cdr3_nt: TGTGCCAGCTCCCCCGGTGGGGGGGTTAGCTCCTACGAGCAGTACTTC
cdr3_aa: CASSPGGGVSSYEQYF
v_call: TRBV18
clone_size: NA
j_call: TRBJ2-7
cdr3_length: 16
d_call: TRBD2

cdr3_nt: TGTGCCAGTGGGGACAACCTGGTTGACACCATATATTTT
cdr3_aa: CASGDNLVDTIYF
v_call: TRBV19
clone_size: NA
j_call: TRBJ1-3
cdr3_length: 13
d_call: NA

cdr3_nt: TGTGCCAGCAGCAAACTAGCGGGGGGTTTACAAGAGACCCAGTACTTC
cdr3_aa: CASSKLAGGLQETQYF
v_call: TRBV11-2
clone_size: NA
j_call: TRBJ2-5
cdr3_length: 16
d_call: TRBD2

cdr3_nt: TGTGCCAGCAGCTTAGGTCAGCTAGCGGGGGGGAAGACCCAGTACTTC
cdr3_aa: CASSLGQLAGGKTQYF
v_call: TRBV13
clone_size: NA
j_call: TRBJ2-5
cdr3_length: 16
d_call: TRBD2

cdr3_nt: TGTGCCAGCAGCGGACAGGGCTATAGCAATCAGCCCCAGCATTTT
cdr3_aa: CASSGQGYSNQPQHF
v_call: TRBV6-5
clone_size: NA
j_call: TRBJ1-5
cdr3_length: 15
d_call: TRBD1

cdr3_nt: TGTGCCAGCAGCTTAGTTGCAGGGTTCGCTGGAAACACCATATATTTT
cdr3_aa: CASSLVAGFAGNTIYF
v_call: TRBV7-2
clone_size: NA
j_call: TRBJ1-3
cdr3_length: 16
d_call: NA

cdr3_nt: TGTGCCAGCAGTCCCGGGGGACAGGGGGTGCAAGAGACCCAGTACTTC
cdr3_aa: CASSPGGQGVQETQYF
v_call: TRBV5-5
clone_size: NA
j_call: TRBJ2-5
cdr3_length: 16
d_call: TRBD1